These T cell receptor beta chains were read from a single sample in a study of shared clonotypes between healthy human individuals. Here immunoSEQ multiplex PCR was the method, and the copy in TCRdb shows in-frame clones only, minus some. The data show 1 million to 1.2 million clones, 77% seen once. The sample taken for sequencing was memory CD4+ T cells from PBMCs. The receptors come from a man aged 18 to 35 in good health. Some clones in this sample may be carry-over from other donors' samples. Each CDR3 is given with its conserved first and last residue. The order of the fields is V gene, CDR3 protein.

TRBV5-4	CASSRDTADTQYF
TRBV5-6	CASSTPKETQYF
TRBV19	CASSISTGTDTQYF
TRBV15	CATFRTGYGYTF
TRBV5-1	CASSLSVTNEKLFF
TRBV5-1	CASSGGSSYNEQFF
TRBV27	CASSQGRAGAEAFF
TRBV4-3	CASSQVQGRWLTEAFF
TRBV5-1	CASSFTSGRAYEQYF
TRBV19	CASSIGGTGRETQYF
TRBV19	CASSRGANTGELFF
TRBV7-3	CASSLTGRTSGANVLTF
TRBV5-4	CASSRGQDQETQYF
TRBV28	CASSLPLAGGYEQYF
TRBV5-4	CASSLTSSWNNEQFF
TRBV4-2	CASSQVPAANTGELFF
TRBV14	CASSQVAGVFSSEQYF
TRBV5-5	CASSSSPGQGAQPQHF
TRBV30	CAWGRTGARTDTQYF
TRBV29-1	CSVVPGHTTYEQYF
TRBV7-8	CASSGLASPGELFF
TRBV28	CASSLLSGMGQPQHF
TRBV9	CASSVVGGETQYF
TRBV28	CASTTFGGLGNQPQHF
TRBV5-1	CASSLRGEVTEAFF
TRBV5-1	CASSEGFTGELFF
TRBV28	CASIPGLAGLPSYNEQFF
TRBV6-1	CASSAGQGRHYGYTF
TRBV18	CASSPPRRGKTFSPEAFF
TRBV18	CASSGSGTQETQYF
TRBV5-4	CASSLWDRVSSEAFF
TRBV19	CASSIWPVYGYTF
TRBV11-2	CASSFTYSGANVLTF
TRBV19	CASSGGDRGLNQPQHF
TRBV6-6	CASSGRLAGAYNEQFF
TRBV7-6	CASSRGFSNQPQHF
TRBV11-2	CASSRMFRETQYF
TRBV7-8	CASSLGPTGANTGELFF
TRBV15	CATSTSYGYTF
TRBV20-1	CSAYSEYEQYF
TRBV6-1	CASSERLRQGAHEQYF
TRBV7-9	CASSLATGFGGTEAFF
TRBV6-6	CASSSRLGTEAFF
TRBV10-3	CATYEGQVSNEQFF